The rows below give T cell receptor beta chains drawn from one sample of a study of chemoradiotherapy in HPV16-positive cancers. TCRdb's copy holds only in-frame clones and misses some; the assay was immunoSEQ multiplex PCR. The table lists approximately 5,000 clones, around 94% of them singletons. Sample collection occurred from a patient who underwent chemoradiotherapy. The receptor source for this set is a human donor with HPV-associated anogenital cancer. Both conserved end residues are part of each CDR3. D genes are given only for firm matches. For some rows the clone size is stated as once, few or many, or as a class when expanded; others skip it.

clone size	V gene	J gene	D gene	CDR3 DNA	CDR3 protein
NA	TRBV7-6	TRBJ1-1	NA	TGTGCCAGCACCGGACTAAGGAACACTGAAGCTTTCTTT	CASTGLRNTEAFF
NA	TRBV28	TRBJ1-2	NA	TGTGCCGCCTTGGGCACCAACTATGGCTACACCTTC	CAALGTNYGYTF
NA	TRBV7-9	TRBJ2-5	NA	TGTGCCAGCAGCCATGAGATGACCGTACAAGAGACCCAGTACTTC	CASSHEMTVQETQYF
NA	TRBV4-1	TRBJ1-3	TRBD1	TGCGCCAGCAGCCTTCCCGGGGACAGAGGAAACACCATATATTTT	CASSLPGDRGNTIYF
NA	TRBV28	TRBJ1-1	TRBD1	TGTGTCAGCACAATAGGACAGGGATATAACACTGAAGCTTTCTTT	CVSTIGQGYNTEAFF
once	TRBV5-4	TRBJ1-1	NA	TGTGCCAGCAGCTTGGAGGCAGGGAGGTTCACTGAAGCTTTCTTT	CASSLEAGRFTEAFF
NA	TRBV30	TRBJ2-7	TRBD1	TGTGCCTGGGCCTCCGGGACAGGGGTTTTCTACGAGCAGTACTTC	CAWASGTGVFYEQYF
NA	TRBV30	TRBJ1-2	NA	TGTGCCTGGAGGAACATCGCGAACAGGGATAAGAGGTTTGACTATGGCTACACCTTC	CAWRNIANRDKRFDYGYTF
NA	TRBV28	TRBJ1-1	NA	TGTGCCAGCAGTGTCGACAGGCTGAACACTGAAGCTTTCTTT	CASSVDRLNTEAFF
NA	TRBV9	TRBJ1-5	NA	TGTGCCAGCAGTCCCGCCGAAAATCAGCCCCAGCATTTT	CASSPAENQPQHF
NA	TRBV5-6	TRBJ2-1	NA	TGTGCCAGCAGCTTGGTCGGGGATCGACAGCCCTACAATGAGCAGTTCTTC	CASSLVGDRQPYNEQFF
NA	TRBV5-4	TRBJ1-3	NA	TGTGCCAGCAGCTTAACAGGGTTTGGAAACACCATATATTTT	CASSLTGFGNTIYF
NA	TRBV2	TRBJ2-7	NA	TGTGCCAGCAGTGAAAGGACAGGAGGGCTCTACGAGCAGTACTTC	CASSERTGGLYEQYF